At least ten counts were recorded for the clone carrying this T cell receptor (beta chain). This sample is part of a study of identical twins. CDR3 length: 17 amino acids. With V trimmed by 4 bases and J by 2 bases, 5 bases remained unmatched. In germline, CDR1 is KGHDR, CDR2 SFDVKD. Donors uniformly comprised healthy Caucasians. One entry per CDR3 protein results from TCRdb running MiXCR on the 5' RACE reads. Seen here are about 690,000 distinct CDR3 sequences, around 5.7% observed once, and the top ten hold 1.5% to 2%. This sequence joins TRBV24-1 and TRBJ2-3, with 13 bases aligning to TRBD2. The receptor's source is a man between 18 and 29 years old in good health. Sequencing used naive T cells sorted from blood. The CDR3, as DNA: TGTGCCACCAGTGAGCAAGGGACTAGCGGGGTCACAGATACGCAGTATTTT. Translating it yields CATSEQGTSGVTDTQYF.